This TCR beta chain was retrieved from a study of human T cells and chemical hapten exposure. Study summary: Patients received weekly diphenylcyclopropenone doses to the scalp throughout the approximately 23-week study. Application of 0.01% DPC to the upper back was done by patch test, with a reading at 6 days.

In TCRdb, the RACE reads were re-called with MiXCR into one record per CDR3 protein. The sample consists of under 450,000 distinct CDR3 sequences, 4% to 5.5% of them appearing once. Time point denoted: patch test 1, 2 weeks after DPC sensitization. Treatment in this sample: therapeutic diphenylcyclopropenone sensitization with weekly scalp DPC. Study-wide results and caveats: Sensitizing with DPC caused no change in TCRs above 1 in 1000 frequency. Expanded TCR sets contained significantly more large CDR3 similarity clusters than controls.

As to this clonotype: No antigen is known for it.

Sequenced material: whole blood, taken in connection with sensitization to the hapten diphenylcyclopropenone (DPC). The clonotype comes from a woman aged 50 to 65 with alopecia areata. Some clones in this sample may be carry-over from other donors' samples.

DNA of the CDR3: TGTGCCAGCAGCCCGGCGGGGGGGCCCCTAGATACGCAGTATTTT. This gives the protein CASSPAGGPLDTQYF. The gene calls are TRBV9 and TRBJ2-3; 9 bases match TRBD2. There are 15 residues in the CDR3. The trim removed 4 bases at V and 5 bases at J, leaving 8 bases unmatched. Germline V gives CDR1 SGDLS, CDR2 YYNGEE.